Below are 15 T cell receptor beta chains sequenced from a single sample in a study of tumor-infiltrating lymphocytes in primary liver carcinoma. Total RNA (roughly 530 ng) served as template for TCR beta cDNA synthesis primed by a constant-region primer. Sequencing libraries for TCR beta derived from three nested multiplex PCR rounds that used slightly modified ARM-PCR. Both of the initial two PCR rounds ran for approximately 11 cycles and employed TRBV1-TRBV30 forward primers alongside a C-beta reverse primer. TCRdb redid the calling of the multiplex PCR reads with MiXCR, one entry per CDR3 protein. The table shows about 330,000 distinct CDR3 sequences, with 65% occurring only once. Both blood RNA, taken from unsorted whole blood, and germline DNA were extracted. The sample comprised peripheral blood. The receptors stem from a man aged 35 to 55 with primary liver carcinoma and hepatitis B virus infection.

This clonotype was seen a few times. The chain combines TRBV11-2 with TRBJ2-7; 9 bases align to TRBD2. CDR1 is SGHAT and CDR2 is FQNNGV in the germline V gene. The length of the CDR3 is 16 residues. V shed 2 bases and J 2 bases; nucleotides not matched to a gene: 7. The CDR3 DNA sequence: TGTGCCAGCAGCTTACGGACTAGCGACCGGGCCTACGAGCAGTACTTC. Translation gives CASSLRTSDRAYEQYF.

Turning to this clonotype: Since no conserved phenylalanine or tryptophan closes the CDR3, a read error is the likely cause. The DNA is omitted, as the CDR3 cannot be located on it reliably, and the CDR3 follows TCRdb's listing. CDR3 sequence: CASSYLVGASYERYS. The chain recombines TRBV6-5 with TRBJ2-7. From its first to its last residue, the CDR3 has 15 amino acids. Germline CDR1 MNHEY, CDR2 SVGAGI.

To note about this clonotype: Germline is not matched at one junction end, which may reflect a read error. Here the CDR3 reads CAISQDLNFYNEQFF. The CDR3 bases are TGCGCCATCAGCCAAGATCTTAACTTCTATAATGAGCAGTTCTTC. The chain employs TRBV4-3 and TRBJ2-1; no definite D call. CDR1 and CDR2 from the germline V gene are LGHNA and YSLEER. The CDR3 has 15 residues.

The chain links TRBV5-1 to TRBJ2-2, with D possibly TRBD2 on 6 matching bases. Looked up from germline, CDR1 is SGHRS and CDR2 is YFSETQ. The CDR3 totals 15 residues. Trimming left V 4 bases short and J 6 bases short, with 16 bases between. The CDR3 reads CASSTGTGIAGELFF. As DNA, the CDR3 is TGCGCCAGCAGCACCGGGACTGGCATTGCCGGGGAGCTGTTTTTT. The whole variable domain, filled in from reference TRBV5-1 and TRBJ2-2, reads KAGVTQTPRYLIKTRGQQVTLSCSPISGHRSVSWYQQTPGQGLQFLFEYFSETQRNKGNFPGRFSGRQFSNSRSEMNVSTLELGDSALYLCASSTGTGIAGELFFGEGSRLTVL.

This clonotype was detected ten times or more. The V gene is TRBV29-1, the J gene TRBJ2-7; TRBD2 matches 7 bases. V trimming: 2 bases; J trimming: 6 bases; junction bases outside the gene matches: 13. CDR1 and CDR2 from the germline V gene are SQVTM and ANQGSEA. CDR3 size: 15 residues. CDR3 loop: CSVEQVTLTSLEQYF. CDR3 coding DNA: TGCAGCGTTGAACAGGTAACTCTGACTAGCCTCGAGCAGTACTTC.

This rearrangement joins TRBV11-2 to TRBJ2-5; D is unresolved. The V end lost 7 bases, the J end lost 5 bases, and 11 bases lay between the germline ends. CDR3 length: 12 amino acids. In germline, CDR1 is SGHAT, CDR2 FQNNGV. Here the CDR3 reads CASTPTEETQYF. In nucleotides, the CDR3 is TGTGCCAGCACCCCAACAGAGGAGACCCAGTACTTC. Filled out from reference TRBV11-2 and TRBJ2-5, the complete variable domain reads EAGVAQSPRYKIIEKRQSVAFWCNPISGHATLYWYQQILGQGPKLLIQFQNNGVVDDSQLPKDRFSAERLKGVDSTLKIQPAKLEDSAVYLCASTPTEETQYFGPGTRLLVL.

Concerning this clonotype itself: The CDR3 does not end in the conserved phenylalanine or tryptophan, so this is likely a read error. V and J are TRBV4-3 and TRBJ2-5; D may be TRBD2 (5 bases). Looked up from germline, CDR1 is LGHNA and CDR2 is YSLEER. V was trimmed by 0 bases and J by 5 bases, leaving 13 bases between them. CDR3 length equals 15 residues. The CDR3 coding sequence is TGCGCCAGCAGCCAAGATGAGGCTAGCTCTGAGACCCAGTACCTC. Protein: CASSQDEASSETQYL.

The chain is built from TRBV4-1 and TRBJ1-3; maybe TRBD1 (5 bases). The CDR3 totals 15 residues. CDR1 and CDR2 (germline): MGHRA, YSYEKL. The V end lost 4 bases, the J end lost 2 bases, and 12 bases lay between the germline ends. The CDR3 spells CASSPRPTAGNTIYF. CDR3 nucleotides: TGCGCCAGCAGCCCGAGACCGACAGCTGGAAACACCATATATTTT.

The V call is TRBV6-5, the J call TRBJ1-1; 9 bases match TRBD1. The CDR3 sequence is 14 residues long. CDR1 MNHEY and CDR2 SVGAGI come from the germline V gene. Losses at the gene ends were 7 bases for V and 4 bases for J; bases not matched to a gene: 7. CDR3 region: CASTLQGASTEAFF. In DNA, the CDR3 is TGTGCCAGCACCTTACAGGGGGCAAGCACTGAAGCTTTCTTT.

With respect to this clonotype: This may be a read error, as it is one base from a much larger clone. The V call is TRBV4-3, the J call TRBJ1-2, with D tentatively TRBD1 (6 bases). V lost 1 base to trimming and J lost 6 bases, with 18 bases between them. Germline V CDR1 and CDR2: LGHNA, YSLEER. The CDR3 is 16 amino acids. CDR3 in amino acids: CASSQAKGGAPHGYTF. Here the CDR3 DNA reads TGCGCCAGCAGCCAAGCGAAGGGGGGGGCCCCACATGGCTACACCTTC.

This clonotype was seen just once. In DNA, the CDR3 is TGTGCCAGCAGCTTAGATAACGGGAGGGTACGTTCCCACAATGAGCAGTTCTTC. Translated, it gives CASSLDNGRVRSHNEQFF. The V gene is TRBV11-2, the J gene TRBJ2-1, with TRBD2 identical over 8 bases. Germline loops: CDR1 SGHAT, CDR2 FQNNGV. This CDR3 has 18 amino acids. V lost 0 bases, J lost 5 bases, and 12 bases stayed unmatched.

For this clonotype: One end of the junction fails to match germline, which may point to a read error. V usage is TRBV6-2 or TRBV6-3 and J usage is TRBJ2-7; unclear D gene. CDR3 length: 11 residues. In germline, CDR1 is MNHEY, CDR2 SVGEGT. The CDR3 DNA is TGTGCCAGCGGGCAGACCTACGAGCGGTACTTC. Translation gives CASGQTYERYF.

This clonotype was seen only a few times. A read error may explain this, as a much larger clone is one base away. The gene calls are TRBV6-6 and TRBJ1-5, with TRBD1 identical over 9 bases. This CDR3 region has 15 residues. CDR1 is MNHNY, CDR2 SVGAGI, per germline (reference sequence). The CDR3 reads CTSSRDRGMNQPQHF. The CDR3, as DNA: TGTACCAGCAGTAGAGACAGGGGGATGAATCAGCCCCAGCATTTT.

This clonotype showed up many times. J is TRBJ1-4 and V is TRBV6-6; D remains ambiguous. V lost 0 bases, J lost 4 bases, and 6 bases lay in between. The CDR3 runs to 14 residues. Germline values: CDR1 MNHNY, CDR2 SVGAGI (reference sequence). The CDR3 DNA reads TGTGCCAGCAGTTACTCCAGAGATAATGAAAAACTGTTTTTT. Amino acids: CASSYSRDNEKLFF.

Concerning this clonotype itself: A much larger clone is a single base away; this may be a read error. CDR3 in amino acids: CARSYRAGRGATDTQYF. Written as DNA, the CDR3 is TGTGCCAGGAGTTATAGGGCCGGGCGGGGGGCCACAGATACGCAGTATTTT. V and J are TRBV6-6 and TRBJ2-3, with TRBD2 matching 8 bases. In germline, CDR1 is MNHNY, CDR2 SVGAGI (reference sequence). This CDR3 is built from 17 residues.